The 18 T cell receptor beta chains below come from one sample, sequenced in a study of T cells in Graves' hyperthyroidism and ophthalmopathy. TCR beta CDR3 regions were amplified from RNA. Using the HTBI primer set, a first-round RT-PCR was run on the TCR CDR3. TCRdb reanalysed the multiplex PCR reads using MiXCR and keeps one entry per CDR3 protein. Of approximately 630,000 distinct CDR3 sequences in the sample, 15% to 20% were seen once. The specimen was blood. The receptors originated from a woman in her 30s with Graves' hyperthyroidism.

This clonotype showed up just a few times. V gene TRBV27 combines with J gene TRBJ2-7; D perhaps matches TRBD1 (6 bases). The CDR3 runs 13 residues. V lost 3 bases and J 5 bases, leaving 11 bases between the germline ends. Germline CDR1 MNHEY, CDR2 SMNVEV (reference sequence). CDR3 in DNA: TGTGCCAGCAGTTTTGCAGGGGAGCACGAGCAGTACTTC. Its translation is CASSFAGEHEQYF.

The CDR3 DNA is TGTGCCAGCACGTACTCAGGGCTTGCTTTCTTT. Protein product: CASTYSGLAFF. The rearrangement uses TRBV6-1 and TRBJ1-1, with D perhaps TRBD1 (5 bases). Germline V gives CDR1 MNHNS, CDR2 SASEGT. This CDR3 has 11 residues. Trimming stripped 7 bases from V and 11 bases from J, with 14 bases between.

This chain links TRBV7-9 with TRBJ2-7; TRBD1 matches at 8 bases. There are 17 residues in the CDR3. CDR1 is SEHNR and CDR2 is FQNEAQ in the germline V gene (reference sequence). V lost 4 bases, J lost 3 bases, and 14 bases stayed unmatched. The CDR3 DNA is TGTGCCAGCAGCTCCCGCGGTGGGGACAGGAATTTCTACGAGCAGTACTTC. It specifies CASSSRGGDRNFYEQYF.

This clonotype showed up just a few times. V usage is TRBV13 and J usage is TRBJ2-7; 10 nucleotides line up with TRBD2. The CDR3 spans 15 residues. With V trimmed by 4 bases and J by 6 bases, 9 bases remained unmatched. From germline, CDR1 is PRHDT and CDR2 FYEKMQ (reference sequence). The CDR3 spells CASSSGLATFFEQYF. CDR3 nucleotides: TGTGCCAGCAGCTCGGGACTAGCGACCTTCTTCGAGCAGTACTTC. The full variable domain, rest sourced from reference TRBV13 and TRBJ2-7, is AAGVIQSPRHLIKEKRETATLKCYPIPRHDTVYWYQQGPGQDPQFLISFYEKMQSDKGSIPDRFSAQQFSDYHSELNMSSLELGDSALYFCASSSGLATFFEQYFGPGTRLTVT.

This clonotype was counted a few times. This chain connects TRBV27 to TRBJ1-5; D possibly corresponds to TRBD1 (5 bases). The V end lost 4 bases, the J end lost 9 bases, and 19 bases lay between the germline ends. CDR3 length: 15 amino acids. The germline CDR1 and CDR2 sequences are MNHEY and SMNVEV (reference sequence). CDR3 residues: CASSSSGTALGPQHF. The DNA for the CDR3 is TGTGCCAGCAGTTCATCGGGGACCGCTCTGGGGCCCCAGCATTTT.

This clonotype was seen a few times. The gene calls are TRBV6-1 and TRBJ2-2; the D gene is possibly TRBD1 (6 bases). V was clipped by 6 bases and J by 5 bases, with 16 bases between them. Germline assignment: CDR1 MNHNS and CDR2 SASEGT. The CDR3 runs to 15 residues. CDR3 nucleotides: TGTGCCAGCAGCTCTCCCCAACAGGGTACCGGGGAGCTGTTTTTT. The encoded protein is CASSSPQQGTGELFF.

Written as DNA, the CDR3 is TGTGCCGGGGGGAGTGGCGGCACTGAAGCTTTCTTT. Translation: CAGGSGGTEAFF. The gene calls are TRBV19 and TRBJ1-1; possibly TRBD1 for D (5 bases). The CDR3 extends over 12 amino acids. From germline, CDR1 is LNHDA and CDR2 SQIVND (reference sequence). V lost 11 bases and J 4 bases, leaving 14 bases between the germline ends.

This clonotype was seen many times. The chain recombines TRBV7-3 with TRBJ2-1, with 13 bases aligning to TRBD2. Unmatched junction bases numbered 5, after V lost 6 bases and J lost 6 bases. The CDR3 runs 15 residues. Germline V gene lookup returns CDR1 SGHTA and CDR2 FQGTGA. The CDR3 DNA sequence: TGTGCCAGCAGTCAAAGACTAGCGGGAGGCAATGAGCAGTTCTTC. It encodes CASSQRLAGGNEQFF.

This chain uses TRBV19 with TRBJ2-1; tentatively, D is TRBD2 (6 bases). The CDR3 has 13 residues. CDR1 is LNHDA and CDR2 is SQIVND in the germline V gene (reference sequence). The V end lost 6 bases, the J end lost 7 bases, and 13 bases lay between the germline ends. The CDR3 protein is CASSETRRNEQFF. In DNA, the CDR3 is TGTGCCAGTAGCGAGACTAGGCGGAATGAGCAGTTCTTC. The variable domain in full, with the rest retrieved from reference TRBV19 and TRBJ2-1, is DGGITQSPKYLFRKEGQNVTLSCEQNLNHDAMYWYRQDPGQGLRLIYYSQIVNDFQKGDIAEGYSVSREKKESFPLTVTSAQKNPTAFYLCASSETRRNEQFFGPGTRLTVL.

This clonotype was counted many times. The chain carries TRBV12-3 or TRBV12-4 and TRBJ1-2; D is perhaps TRBD1 (6 bases). This CDR3 is built from 16 residues. Trimming cost V 2 bases and J 6 bases, with 19 bases left between them. Here the CDR3 DNA reads TGTGCCAGCAGTTTATATCTCCGGGGGGCGCAGGATGGCTACACCTTC. It codes for CASSLYLRGAQDGYTF.

V is TRBV4-3 and J is TRBJ2-7; TRBD2 matches 9 bases. CDR1 and CDR2 from the germline V gene are LGHNA and YSLEER. The CDR3 sequence is 15 residues long. Losses at the gene ends were 0 bases for V and 4 bases for J; bases not matched to a gene: 4. The CDR3 bases are TGCGCCAGCAGCCAAGATCCAGCGGGAGGATACGAGCAGTACTTC. Translated, it gives CASSQDPAGGYEQYF.

At least ten counts were recorded for this clonotype. V gene TRBV10-2 combines with J gene TRBJ2-3, with TRBD2 matching 10 bases. The junction had 9 bases not matched to a gene; V was cut back by 0 bases and J by 3 bases. The CDR3 spans 18 residues. The germline V gene encodes CDR1 WSHSY and CDR2 SAAADI. CDR3 DNA sequence: TGCGCCAGCAGTGAGTCGCCTAGCGGGAGAGGCATTACAGATACGCAGTATTTT. This encodes CASSESPSGRGITDTQYF.

This clonotype occurred many times. The rearrangement joins TRBV7-3 to TRBJ2-1; tentative D call: TRBD1 (5 bases). This CDR3 spans 14 amino acids. Germline V lookup: CDR1 SGHTA, CDR2 FQGTGA. Trimming cost V 5 bases and J 12 bases, with 20 bases left between them. The chain's CDR3 is CASSPYPRAVGQFF. The CDR3 DNA sequence: TGTGCCAGCAGCCCGTACCCCAGGGCAGTAGGGCAGTTCTTC.

This clonotype was seen repeatedly, ten times or more. The chain carries TRBV2 and TRBJ2-5; 7 positions match TRBD1. V was pared by 6 bases and J by 4 bases, with 8 bases of the junction left unmatched. CDR1 is SNHLY and CDR2 is FYNNEI in the germline V gene. The CDR3 is 14 amino acids. CDR3 in DNA: TGTGCCAGCAGACCAGGGGGTAAACGAGAGACCCAGTACTTC. It specifies CASRPGGKRETQYF.

Only a few counts were recorded for this clonotype. The chain links TRBV27 to TRBJ2-7; either TRBD1 or TRBD2 may fit D (5 bases each). Per germline, CDR1 MNHEY and CDR2 SMNVEV (reference sequence). The V gene lost 2 bases and the J gene lost 3 bases, with 14 bases spanning the gap. The CDR3 is 15 residues long. CDR3 nucleotide sequence: TGTGCCAGCAGTTTAGGGTTGGGGACCCTCTACGAGCAGTACTTC. It encodes CASSLGLGTLYEQYF.

CDR3 region: CASSQTNPTSGYTF. CDR3 nucleotides: TGTGCCAGCAGCCAAACCAACCCCACATCTGGCTACACCTTC. The chain couples TRBV16 to TRBJ1-2; D gene unclear. Between the trimmed V and J ends, which lost 2 bases and 7 bases, there was a span of 14 bases. The germline V gene has CDR1 KGHSY and CDR2 FQNENV. The length of the CDR3 is 14 residues.

The rearrangement links TRBV5-1 to TRBJ1-1; 8 bases align to TRBD1. V lost 4 bases, J lost 3 bases, and 8 bases stayed unmatched. Per the germline V gene, CDR1 is SGHRS and CDR2 is YFSETQ. The CDR3 length is 15 residues. The CDR3 here is CASSTWTGSDTEAFF. CDR3 sequence (DNA): TGCGCCAGCAGCACCTGGACAGGGAGTGACACTGAAGCTTTCTTT.

About this clonotype: A much larger clonotype is one base distant, so this may be a read error. V and J are TRBV6-5 and TRBJ2-1, with 7 bases matching TRBD2. Per germline, CDR1 MNHEY and CDR2 SVGAGI. The CDR3 runs to 14 residues. Here the CDR3 reads CDSSYMGGLGEQFF. The CDR3, as DNA: TGTGACAGCAGTTATATGGGAGGGCTGGGAGAGCAGTTCTTC.